The entry below gives a single T cell receptor (beta chain) sequence along with its context. Its antigen remains unknown. The record originates from a study of shared clonotypes between healthy human individuals. Study as a whole: The plates for each donor numbered three CD4 naive, three CD4 memory, two CD8 naive and one CD8 memory. Overall study findings and caveats: Researchers sampled blood only, noting tissue repertoires likely differ. Rarefaction showed that sequencing of sorted subsets was incomplete (despite large depth).

CD45RO negativity and positive selection for CCR7 defined naive CD8 cells, a population that excluded terminally differentiated effector memory CD45RA+ cells. TCRdb's copy holds only in-frame clones and misses some; the assay was immunoSEQ multiplex PCR. The sample carries a few million clones, roughly 95% recorded once. In germline, CDR1 is MNHEY, CDR2 SMNVEV (reference sequence). The CDR3 extends over 16 amino acids. With 1 base removed from V and 2 bases from J, the gap between germline ends came to 15 bases. The chain combines TRBV27 with TRBJ2-7, with D perhaps matching TRBD1 (5 bases). The source is a man aged 18 to 29 in good health. Some clones in this sample may be carry-over from other donors' samples. The sequenced sample consisted of naive CD8+ T cells from PBMCs. The CDR3 here is CASSLYAGLLPYEQYF. The CDR3 nucleotides read TGTGCCAGCAGTTTATATGCAGGGCTCCTTCCCTACGAGCAGTACTTC.